This T cell receptor (beta chain) was sequenced during a study of somatic mutations in cytotoxic T cells in rheumatoid arthritis (dated 2017 in TCRdb). Broadly, across the study: Right after diagnosis and prior to the start of any treatment, approximately 30 ml EDTA of peripheral blood was drawn from patients. A FACSAria II or Sony SH800 was used to flow-sort some V beta antibody-stained T-cell populations at nearly 100% purity, and TCRB sequencing was also done on sorted V beta1+ cells. Whether expanded CD8+ T-cell clones in untreated, newly diagnosed rheumatoid arthritis carry somatic mutations was the study question, and clonality was characterized with TCRB deep sequencing. For roughly 61 rheumatoid arthritis patients and 15 to 20 healthy controls, TCRB deep sequencing was carried out. Patient and control groups had essentially identical median ages.

Of note for this clone: Its antigen is currently not known. It has no much larger one-base neighbor in the sample; base qualities were not kept.

CD4+ and CD8+ cells were isolated by positive magnetic bead selection on an AutoMACS, and purity was checked by flow cytometry. Clonal expansions were first screened by flow cytometry with a TCR V beta antibody panel, then characterized by TCRB deep sequencing of sorted CD8+ fractions. Peripheral blood mononuclear cells were isolated by Ficoll-Paque PLUS density gradient separation. DNA from CD4-enriched, CD8-enriched or PBMC samples was extracted using Nucleospin Tissue or Tissue XS kits and then quantified on a Qubit 2.0 fluorometer. The immunoSEQ assay was applied to genomic DNA for TCRB CDR3 sequencing. Per the source publication's procedure: Only a few patient CD8+ clones larger than 1% matched published virus-specific TCRB sequences when compared against them. Only productive TCRB rearrangements were included in the analyses. Clonality was expressed as a Shannon entropy-based productive clonality index, with each clone defined by a unique TCRB CDR3 sequence. Repertoire overlap for a pair of samples was computed from each clone's template counts relative to total templates per sample. Flow cytometry-measured V-gene usage correlated with V-gene usage from TCRB sequencing, with a Spearman r of roughly 0.56. The table comes from immuneACCESS by way of TCRdb, which keeps in-frame sequences with V and J called. Part of the clones is missing from these tables; in studies checked, under half for an unresolved V gene and the rest for unknown reasons. V, J and clone size derive from that table, while D and trimming were established from the DNA sequence. The sample yields approximately 5,000 clones; roughly 82% were counted once. The ten largest clones take up around 49% of the sample.

The investigation overall reported the following: In about an eighth of the roughly 60 patients, more than 20% of CD8+ cells belonged to the largest CD8+ clone, while several identical CD8+ TCRB sequences were shared between blood and synovial fluid. It was unknown which antigens the expanded CD8+ clones targeted, and their absence from virus-specific databases did not exclude viral specificity. No adjustment for multiple comparisons was made for the slight TRBV07 underrepresentation in patients. CD8+ clonality increased with age in patients (Spearman r of about 0.49) but not in healthy controls. CD8+ T-cell clonality did not differ significantly between rheumatoid arthritis patients and age-matched healthy controls.

Trimming at the junction amounts to 5 bases on V and 0 bases on J, and the germline ends lie 14 bases apart. The CDR3, from cysteine to phenylalanine, totals 16 residues. Kept here is only the CDR3 DNA, which spans 48 bases and is read in frame from base 1. Looking up the germline V gene yields CDR1 SGHVS and CDR2 FNYEAQ. The TCR was taken from a woman in her forties or fifties with rheumatoid arthritis. The sequencing input was CD8+ T cells sorted from blood. The sequence joins TRBV7-6 to TRBJ1-5; the D segment could be TRBD1, given 5 matching bases. The DNA reads TGTGCCAGCAGCCCCGGGGGGGGTTATAGCAATCAGCCCCAGCATTTT. Its protein product is CASSPGGGYSNQPQHF.